This T cell receptor beta chain was observed in a study of CD8 T cells in ankylosing spondylitis. The study, taken as a whole, reports: Ankylosing spondylitis blood seemed to carry a telltale TCR beta motif made of fewer than ten highly homologous variants. Reactive arthritis synovial fluid and blood were previously reported to contain some motif variants. Those disease-linked clones were CD8+; they were also relatively rare in peripheral blood.

Using quantitative 5'-RACE with molecular barcodes, the authors made TCR beta libraries. One entry per CDR3 protein results from TCRdb running MiXCR on the 5' RACE reads. The data hold 250,000 to 300,000 distinct CDR3 sequences, with 20% observed a single time. In its sample, this clonotype was seen a few times. The antigen is undetermined. V gave up 0 bases and J gave up 8 bases, with 13 bases separating them. Germline CDR1 is LGHNA and CDR2 is YNFKEQ. The CDR3 has 14 residues. This clonotype was obtained from a male donor with ankylosing spondylitis or in good health (not recorded which). The sample taken for sequencing was blood, either unsorted or a sorted T cell fraction (not recorded which). The chain employs TRBV4-2 and TRBJ1-2, with D unclear. The CDR3 is CASSQDTGERGYTF. CDR3 nucleotides: TGTGCCAGCAGCCAAGATACCGGGGAGAGGGGCTACACCTTC.